One and the same sample provided the 2 T cell receptor beta chains below, sequenced in a study of CD8 T cells in Susac syndrome. RNA, at roughly 0.45 to 1 ug, was reverse transcribed with random hexamers. TCRdb re-analysed the immunoSEQ multiplex PCR reads in MiXCR, keeping a single row per CDR3 protein. The repertoire holds about 200,000 distinct CDR3 sequences, with about 95% as singletons. Sequences were obtained from CD4+ T cells from PBMCs. These receptor sequences come from a human donor with multiple sclerosis.

The rearrangement joins TRBV3-1 to TRBJ1-1, with D perhaps TRBD1 (6 bases). The V end was cut by 6 bases, the J end by 4 bases, with 12 bases between. CDR3 length equals 13 residues. Germline values: CDR1 LGHDT, CDR2 YNNKEL (reference sequence). The DNA for the CDR3 is TGTGCCAGCAGTCTCCTCAGGGGCACTGAAGCTTTCTTT. Residues: CASSLLRGTEAFF.

The chain has TRBV27 and TRBJ1-2; the D is unclear. V was clipped by 0 bases and J by 4 bases, with 9 bases between them. CDR1 MNHEY and CDR2 SMNVEV come from the germline V gene (reference sequence). The CDR3 has 14 residues. This CDR3 is CASSLSPGPYGYTF. The CDR3 nucleotides are TGTGCCAGCAGTTTATCCCCCGGACCCTATGGCTACACCTTC.